The 32 T cell receptor beta chains in this list originate from one sample, sequenced in a study of blood T cell repertoires in COVID-19. Clones were sequenced by immunoSEQ multiplex PCR, and TCRdb holds only the in-frame ones, with some missing. This repertoire shows a few hundred thousand clones, approximately 90% found once; its top ten account for approximately 3.3%. The sample consisted of peripheral blood. The receptors stem from a woman aged 40 to 50 with acute or convalescent COVID-19.

The V and J genes are TRBV19 and TRBJ2-3, with 9 nucleotides matching TRBD2. The V and J ends lost 3 bases and 8 bases, in that order; junction bases with no gene match: 6. Germline-derived CDR1 and CDR2 are LNHDA and SQIVND (reference sequence). This CDR3 spans 14 amino acids. CDR3 coding DNA: TGTGCCAGTAGTATGACTAGCGGTTCGGGTACGCAGTATTTT. This translates into CASSMTSGSGTQYF.

The rearrangement joins TRBV5-5 to TRBJ2-1, with a weak D call TRBD1 (5 bases). The CDR3 runs to 14 residues. Trimming took 2 bases from V and 9 from J, leaving 15 bases between them. The V gene's germline CDR1 is SGHKS and CDR2 YYEKEE (reference sequence). The CDR3 coding sequence is TGTGCCAGCAGCTTTCTGTCCAGGGTATCTGAGCAGTTCTTC. As protein: CASSFLSRVSEQFF.

V and J are TRBV6-5 and TRBJ2-7; no firm D call. The CDR3 consists of 14 residues. Per the germline V gene, CDR1 is MNHEY and CDR2 is SVGAGI. V was trimmed by 0 bases and J by 5 bases, leaving 11 bases between them. CDR3 sequence reads: CASSYSTRVDEQYV. Here the CDR3 DNA reads TGTGCCAGCAGTTACTCGACTCGTGTGGACGAGCAGTACGTC.

As regards this clone: A read error may produce the germline difference seen at one junction end. The chain has TRBV5-1 and TRBJ1-1; tentative D call: TRBD1 (5 bases). This CDR3 spans 15 amino acids. CDR1 and CDR2 from the germline V gene are SGHRS and YFSETQ. For the CDR3, the DNA is TGCGCCAGTTCCCAGGGTTCCGGATACAACATTGAAGCTTTCTTT. It yields the protein CASSQGSGYNIEAFF.

This clone was counted once. The J gene is TRBJ1-1, the V gene TRBV6-5, with D possibly matching TRBD1 (5 bases). Per germline, CDR1 MNHEY and CDR2 SVGAGI. CDR3 length equals 14 residues. The CDR3 bases are TGTGGACTTTCGGGGGGGTTTGGGAACACTGAAGCTTTCTTT. Translated: CGLSGGFGNTEAFF.

The genes are TRBV6-5 and TRBJ2-2, with D perhaps matching TRBD2 (5 bases). CDR3 length equals 15 residues. Germline CDR1 and CDR2: MNHEY and SVGAGI. The V end lost 6 bases, the J end lost 2 bases, and 13 bases lay between the germline ends. CDR3 nucleotide sequence: TGTGCCAGCAGACGAAACGGGATTAACACCGGGGAGCTGTTTTTT. This gives the protein CASRRNGINTGELFF.

This clone was recorded once. The gene calls are TRBV5-1 and TRBJ1-2; perhaps TRBD1 as D (5 bases). This CDR3 has 14 residues. Per germline, CDR1 SGHRS and CDR2 YFSETQ. V gave up 2 bases and J gave up 8 bases, with 16 bases separating them. The DNA of the CDR3 is TGCGCCAGCAGCTTTGGTCAGGGTTTGGTCGGCTACACCTTC. Amino acids: CASSFGQGLVGYTF.

The gene calls are TRBV7-3 and TRBJ1-6; 7 bases match TRBD1. Per germline, CDR1 SGHTA and CDR2 FQGTGA. The CDR3 is 15 amino acids. The V and J ends lost 1 base and 7 bases, in that order; junction bases with no gene match: 4. The CDR3 loop is CASSLRGGTNSPLHF. The CDR3 DNA follows: TGTGCCAGCAGCTTAAGAGGGGGCACGAATTCACCCCTCCACTTT.

V usage is TRBV3-1 (or the pseudogene TRBV3-2) and J usage is TRBJ1-1; TRBD1 aligns across 7 bases. This CDR3 spans 14 amino acids. The germline V gene has CDR1 LGHDT and CDR2 YNNKEL (reference sequence). The trim removed 4 bases at V and 2 bases at J, leaving 4 bases unmatched. In nucleotides, the CDR3 is TGTGCCAGCAGCCCCAGGGGGGTAAACACTGAAGCTTTCTTT. This codes for CASSPRGVNTEAFF.

This chain uses TRBV4-2 with TRBJ2-3; TRBD2 matches at 10 bases. J gave up 4 bases and V 1 base, and 8 bases lay outside the gene matches. CDR3 length equals 17 residues. CDR1 is LGHNA and CDR2 is YNFKEQ in the germline V gene. DNA of the CDR3: TGTGCCAGCAGCCAAGGAGGGCTAGCGGGGGTCCCAGATACGCAGTATTTT. Translation: CASSQGGLAGVPDTQYF.

The chain employs TRBV7-8 and TRBJ2-5; 8 bases align to TRBD2. The CDR3 extends over 14 amino acids. V trimming: 5 bases; J trimming: 2 bases; junction bases outside the gene matches: 4. From germline, CDR1 is SGHVS and CDR2 FQNEAQ. For the CDR3, the DNA is TGTGCCAGCAGCACTAGCGGAACACAAGAGACCCAGTACTTC. Its protein product is CASSTSGTQETQYF.

J is TRBJ2-1 and V is TRBV24-1; 7 bases are a match to TRBD2. Germline CDR1 is KGHDR and CDR2 is SFDVKD. Unmatched junction bases numbered 16, after V lost 9 bases and J lost 0 bases. The CDR3 is 18 amino acids. Here the CDR3 DNA reads TGTGCCACCGGGGGTTTCGGCGGGGGTAGTAGCTCCTACAATGAGCAGTTCTTC. It yields the protein CATGGFGGGSSSYNEQFF.

The genes are TRBV5-1 and TRBJ1-2; 7 bases are a match to TRBD1. CDR3 length: 13 residues. Looked up from germline, CDR1 is SGHRS and CDR2 is YFSETQ. Trimming at V came to 3 bases and at J to 6 bases, leaving 5 bases not matched to a gene. CDR3 DNA: TGCGCCAGCAGCTCACAGGGGATCCATGGCTACACCTTC. Its protein product is CASSSQGIHGYTF.

The chain carries TRBV7-2 and TRBJ2-1, with 10 bases fitting TRBD1. Losses at the gene ends were 1 base for V and 7 bases for J; bases not matched to a gene: 7. The CDR3 is 16 residues long. CDR1 and CDR2 from the germline V gene are SGHTA and FQGNSA. CDR3 in amino acids: CASSLVATGGINEQFF. CDR3 in DNA: TGTGCCAGCAGCTTAGTTGCGACAGGGGGCATAAATGAGCAGTTCTTC.

The V and J genes are TRBV6-5 and TRBJ2-3, with 9 nucleotides matching TRBD2. The junction had 8 bases not matched to a gene; V was cut back by 2 bases and J by 5 bases. Germline CDR1 and CDR2: MNHEY and SVGAGI. CDR3 length: 16 amino acids. The CDR3 bases are TGTGCCAGCAGTTACCAGAAGCGGGGGGACCAAGATACGCAGTATTTT. Its protein is CASSYQKRGDQDTQYF.

This clone was observed a few times. The genes are TRBV19 and TRBJ1-3; D gene uncertain. The CDR3 has 14 amino acids. Trimming took 4 bases from V and 4 from J, leaving 11 bases between them. In germline, CDR1 is LNHDA, CDR2 SQIVND (reference sequence). This CDR3 reads CASSTPGEGNTIYF. In DNA form, the CDR3 reads TGTGCCAGTAGTACGCCGGGTGAAGGAAACACCATATATTTT.

The chain carries TRBV27 and TRBJ1-5; 7 bases map to TRBD1. Per the germline V gene, CDR1 is MNHEY and CDR2 is SMNVEV (reference sequence). The ends lost 7 bases at V and 1 base at J; junction bases unmatched: 4. CDR3 size: 14 residues. The CDR3 spells CASTTTGSNQPQHF. Written as DNA, the CDR3 is TGTGCCAGCACCACGACAGGGAGCAATCAGCCCCAGCATTTT.

This sequence joins TRBV11-3 and TRBJ2-2, with TRBD2 matching 14 bases. The V and J ends lost 11 bases and 8 bases, in that order; junction bases with no gene match: 10. This CDR3 has 15 amino acids. The V gene's germline CDR1 is SGHNT and CDR2 YENEEA. The CDR3 sequence: CASTSGGAGAGELFF. For the CDR3, the DNA is TGTGCCTCGACTAGCGGGGGGGCTGGAGCGGGGGAGCTGTTTTTT.

The chain combines TRBV5-6 with TRBJ1-5; a possible D gene is TRBD1 (5 bases). Germline V gene data show CDR1 as SGHDT and CDR2 as YYEEEE. This CDR3 region has 15 residues. Trimming removed 4 bases from V and 0 bases from J, with 11 bases in between. The CDR3 is CASSPGKSSNQPQHF. Here the CDR3 DNA reads TGTGCCAGCAGCCCAGGGAAGTCTAGCAATCAGCCCCAGCATTTT.

This rearrangement joins TRBV30 to TRBJ1-1; the D is unclear. CDR1 and CDR2 from the germline V gene are GTSNPN and SVGIG (reference sequence). The CDR3 runs to 12 residues. V lost 5 bases and J lost 4, with 11 bases in between. The DNA of the CDR3 is TGTGCCTGGGGCCGGGGTGTCACTGAAGCTTTCTTT. As protein: CAWGRGVTEAFF. Using reference TRBV30 and TRBJ1-1 for the parts outside the CDR3, the full variable domain is SQTIHQWPATLVQPVGSPLSLECTVEGTSNPNLYWYRQAAGRGLQLLFYSVGIGQISSEVPQNLSASRPQDRQFILSSKKLLLSDSGFYLCAWGRGVTEAFFGQGTRLTVV.

The chain is built from TRBV19 and TRBJ1-2; 9 nucleotides match TRBD1. Trimming at V came to 5 bases and at J to 2 bases, leaving 15 bases not matched to a gene. From germline, CDR1 is LNHDA and CDR2 SQIVND (reference sequence). The CDR3 covers 18 residues. CDR3 amino acids: CASSPLRGTGTPNYGYTF. CDR3 DNA sequence: TGTGCCAGTAGTCCCTTACGGGGGACAGGGACCCCGAACTATGGCTACACCTTC.

V is TRBV29-1 and J is TRBJ2-1; 11 nucleotides align to TRBD1. CDR3 length: 13 amino acids. Germline V gene lookup returns CDR1 SQVTM and CDR2 ANQGSEA. With 6 bases clipped from V and 9 bases from J, the junction kept 7 bases outside the gene matches. The CDR3, as DNA: TGCAGCGTAGCCGGACAGGGGGCGGGTGAGCAGTTCTTC. It is translated as CSVAGQGAGEQFF.

In its sample, this clone was seen once. The chain links TRBV7-3 to TRBJ2-3; D gene unclear. CDR1 is SGHTA and CDR2 is FQGTGA in the germline V gene. The CDR3 length is 15 residues. V lost 3 bases, J lost 0 bases, and 10 bases lay in between. CDR3 amino acids: CASSFTGPSTDTQYF. The CDR3 nucleotides are TGTGCCAGCAGCTTCACTGGGCCTAGCACAGATACGCAGTATTTT.

The chain employs TRBV2 and TRBJ2-7; D is unresolved. In germline, CDR1 is SNHLY, CDR2 FYNNEI. The ends were cut back, 5 bases at V and 2 bases at J, with 13 bases in the middle. The CDR3 totals 14 residues. The CDR3 reads CASSFFTVAYEQYV. The CDR3, as DNA: TGTGCCAGCAGTTTCTTTACCGTAGCCTACGAGCAGTACGTC.

V gene TRBV4-1 combines with J gene TRBJ1-4, with 7 bases lining up with TRBD1. This CDR3 contains 13 residues. In germline, CDR1 is MGHRA, CDR2 YSYEKL. V was clipped by 1 base and J by 8 bases; unmatched bases: 1. The chain's CDR3 is CASSQGQGEKLFF. As DNA, the CDR3 is TGCGCCAGCAGCCAAGGACAGGGCGAAAAACTGTTTTTT.

The chain combines TRBV9 with TRBJ2-5, with 11 bases identical to TRBD2. Per germline, CDR1 SGDLS and CDR2 YYNGEE. The CDR3 contains 15 residues. J gave up 4 bases and V 2 bases, and 4 bases lay outside the gene matches. CDR3 DNA: TGTGCCAGCAGCGTGAGTAGCGGGGGGGCAGAGACCCAGTACTTC. The encoded protein is CASSVSSGGAETQYF.

CDR3: CASSYASVYTF. The CDR3 DNA follows: TGTGCCAGCAGCTACGCCAGCGTTTACACCTTC. The chain uses TRBV7-9 and TRBJ1-2; no clear D. V lost 4 bases and J lost 11, with 11 bases in between. The CDR3 length is 11 residues. Germline CDR1 SEHNR, CDR2 FQNEAQ (reference sequence).

The chain uses TRBV19 and TRBJ1-1, with 8 bases that match TRBD1. This CDR3 contains 14 residues. J gave up 3 bases and V 4 bases, and 4 bases lay outside the gene matches. Germline V gene lookup returns CDR1 LNHDA and CDR2 SQIVND (reference sequence). CDR3 sequence: CASSTQGVDTEAFF. The CDR3, as DNA: TGTGCCAGTAGTACACAGGGGGTTGACACTGAAGCTTTCTTT.

The rearrangement uses TRBV4-1 and TRBJ2-3, with 8 bases fitting TRBD2. The CDR3 covers 16 residues. Per germline, CDR1 MGHRA and CDR2 YSYEKL. The junction had 11 bases not matched to a gene; V was cut back by 6 bases and J by 3 bases. This CDR3 is CASSSGGGPLTDTQYF. Here the CDR3 DNA reads TGCGCCAGCAGTTCGGGCGGGGGGCCGTTGACAGATACGCAGTATTTT.

This sequence joins TRBV7-2 and TRBJ2-1; tentative D call: TRBD2 (7 bases). V was cut by 5 bases and J by 2 bases, with 13 bases left in between. Germline CDR1 SGHTA, CDR2 FQGNSA. The CDR3 sequence is 15 residues long. This CDR3 reads CASSPTGGPYNEQFF. The CDR3 DNA reads as TGTGCCAGCAGCCCGACGGGGGGCCCCTACAATGAGCAGTTCTTC.

The CDR3 DNA reads as TGCAGCGTTGAACGAGGAGTCCGGGGGGACACTGAAGCTTTCTTT. It specifies CSVERGVRGDTEAFF. This chain joins TRBV29-1 and TRBJ1-1; D may be TRBD1 (5 bases). Per the germline V gene, CDR1 is SQVTM and CDR2 is ANQGSEA. CDR3 size: 15 residues. Trimming shortened V by 2 bases and J by 3 bases, and 16 bases separated the two germline ends.

V usage is TRBV14 and J usage is TRBJ1-1; 7 positions agree with TRBD1. The CDR3 totals 18 residues. Germline V gene lookup returns CDR1 SGHDN and CDR2 FVKESK. Trimming cost V 4 bases and J 5 bases; bases outside gene matches: 19. Written as DNA, the CDR3 is TGTGCCAGCAGCCGAGGACAGGTGCACTTAGTCGAAACTACTGAAGCTTTCTTT. It yields the protein CASSRGQVHLVETTEAFF.